This is a list of T cell receptor beta chains from one sample in a study of OX40 agonist ivuxolimab in advanced cancers. This table comes from immunoSEQ multiplex PCR, and its TCRdb copy is limited to in-frame clones, with some not included. The sample carries fewer than 30,000 clones, 65% to 80% recorded once. The sample here was CD4+ or CD8+ T cells sorted from blood, taken in a trial of the OX40 agonist ivuxolimab. Receptors originate from an adult with an advanced solid tumor such as melanoma, head and neck, liver or kidney cancer. CDR3s include the opening cysteine and the closing phenylalanine or tryptophan. The order of the fields is J gene, D gene, clone size, V gene, CDR3 length, CDR3 protein, CDR3 DNA. D genes are given only for firm matches. Some rows have no size entry. The others give once, few or many, or a class for an expanded clone.

>TRBJ1-2|NA|few|TRBV12-5|13
CASGLVRDYGYTF
TGTGCTAGTGGTTTGGTCCGGGACTATGGCTACACCTTC
>TRBJ1-1|TRBD1|NA|TRBV28|17
CASILGDRVRGNTEAFF
TGTGCCAGCATCTTAGGGGACAGGGTAAGGGGAAACACTGAAGCTTTCTTT
>TRBJ2-1|NA|NA|TRBV7-9|12
CASSLAQSEQFF
TGTGCCAGCAGCTTAGCGCAGAGTGAGCAGTTCTTC
>TRBJ2-1|TRBD2|NA|TRBV11-1|17
CASSFSFIAGEMDEQFF
TGTGCCAGCAGTTTTTCATTCATAGCGGGAGAAATGGATGAGCAGTTCTTC
>TRBJ2-5|NA|few|TRBV7-9|12
CASSWGGETQYF
TGTGCCAGCAGCTGGGGAGGAGAGACCCAGTACTTC
>TRBJ2-3|TRBD2|NA|TRBV28|15
CASRQAGGPTDTQYF
TGTGCCAGCAGACAAGCGGGAGGTCCCACAGATACGCAGTATTTT
>TRBJ2-3|NA|NA|TRBV28|14
CASSFVAGTDTQYF
TGTGCCAGCAGTTTCGTAGCGGGCACAGATACGCAGTATTTT
>TRBJ1-1|TRBD1|NA|TRBV15|16
CATNRDRGKSSTEAFF
TGTGCCACCAATAGGGACAGGGGAAAATCGAGCACTGAAGCTTTCTTT
>TRBJ1-1|NA|NA|TRBV6-5|14
CASSYQGRNTEAFF
TGTGCCAGCAGTTACCAAGGGAGGAACACTGAAGCTTTCTTT
>TRBJ2-1|NA|NA|TRBV30|14
CAWSVTLTYNEQFF
TGTGCCTGGAGTGTTACCCTGACCTACAATGAGCAGTTCTTC
>TRBJ1-6|NA|NA|TRBV27|17
CASSLSILGTANSPLHF
TGTGCCAGCAGTTTATCGATTTTGGGGACTGCGAATTCACCCCTCCACTTT
>TRBJ2-1|TRBD1|NA|TRBV4-1|15
CASSQPGQDLNEQFF
TGCGCCAGCAGCCAACCGGGACAGGATCTTAATGAGCAGTTCTTC
>TRBJ1-5|NA|NA|TRBV27|16
CASSLYRDSSNQPQHF
TGTGCCAGCAGTTTATACAGGGATTCGAGCAATCAGCCCCAGCATTTT
>TRBJ1-1|NA|NA|TRBV23-1|19
CASSLLSFVGTSGNTEAFF
TGCGCCAGCAGCCTCCTTTCCTTTGTCGGGACGTCGGGTAACACTGAAGCTTTCTTT
>TRBJ2-7|TRBD2|NA|TRBV30|16
CAWSVGLAGSSYEQYF
TGTGCCTGGAGTGTAGGACTAGCGGGTTCCTCCTACGAGCAGTACTTC
>TRBJ2-1|NA|NA|TRBV11-3|13
CASSSGTLTEQFF
TGTGCCAGCAGCTCCGGGACTCTAACTGAGCAGTTCTTC
>TRBJ2-7|TRBD2|NA|TRBV11-2|14
CASSPSGTNYEQYF
TGTGCCAGCAGTCCCAGCGGGACGAACTACGAGCAGTACTTC
>TRBJ1-2|TRBD1|NA|TRBV11-2|15
CASSPRQGPDYGYTF
TGTGCCAGCAGCCCCCGACAGGGGCCTGACTATGGCTACACCTTC
>TRBJ2-7|TRBD2|NA|TRBV7-9|18
CASSLRASGSSRSYEQYF
TGTGCCAGCAGCTTACGGGCTAGCGGGAGTAGTCGGTCCTACGAGCAGTACTTC
>TRBJ2-2|TRBD2|NA|TRBV7-9|16
CASSARLAGNTGELFF
TGTGCCAGCAGCGCTAGACTAGCGGGAAACACCGGGGAGCTGTTTTTT